This T cell receptor (beta chain) was recorded in a study of naive and memory T cell subsets. The SP2 primer and nested alpha and beta constant region primers amplified ligated cDNA in four rounds. In TCRdb, the UMI-ligation and nested PCR reads were re-called with MiXCR into one record per CDR3 protein. The sample has 25,000 to 35,000 distinct CDR3 sequences; approximately 7.1% are singletons. V shed 3 bases and J shed 4 bases, with 3 bases lying between them. CDR3 length: 10 amino acids. Germline CDR1 DFQATT, CDR2 SNEGSKA (reference sequence). Treatment noted: skin biopsy from PPD injection site in Mantoux-positive individual. TCR cDNA received a 3' ligated oligonucleotide that carried a UMI. Reverse transcription used DNase-treated unsorted total RNA, aiming for about 1 to 1000 ng. This clonotype was observed a few times.

This specimen was skin, taken from a tuberculin skin test site. V is TRBV20-1 and J is TRBJ1-2; D remains unclear. This receptor was taken from an adult in good health. DNA for the CDR3: TGCAGTGCTAGCGGCTATGGCTACACCTTC. It specifies CSASGYGYTF.